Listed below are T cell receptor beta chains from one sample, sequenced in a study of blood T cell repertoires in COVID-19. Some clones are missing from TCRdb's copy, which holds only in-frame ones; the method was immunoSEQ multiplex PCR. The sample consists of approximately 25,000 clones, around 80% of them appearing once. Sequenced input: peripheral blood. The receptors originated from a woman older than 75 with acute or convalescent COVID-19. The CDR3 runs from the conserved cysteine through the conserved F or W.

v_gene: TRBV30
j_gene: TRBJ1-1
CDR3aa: CAWSRRLGGRGTEAFF

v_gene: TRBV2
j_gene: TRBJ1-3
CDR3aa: CASSRVYGNTIYF

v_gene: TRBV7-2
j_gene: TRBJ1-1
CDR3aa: CASSFTGGNTEAFF

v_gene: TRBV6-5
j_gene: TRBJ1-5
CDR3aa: CASIIQGSNQPQHF

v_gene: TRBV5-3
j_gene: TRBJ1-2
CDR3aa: CASERAGYTF

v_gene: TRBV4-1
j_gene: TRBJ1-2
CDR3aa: CASSQGGGSGLFYGYTF

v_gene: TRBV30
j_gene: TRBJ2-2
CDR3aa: CAWAGDRDSNTGELFF

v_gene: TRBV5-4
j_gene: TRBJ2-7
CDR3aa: CASSAGLKPYEQYF

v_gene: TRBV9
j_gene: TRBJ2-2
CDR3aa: CASSTQTLNGELFF

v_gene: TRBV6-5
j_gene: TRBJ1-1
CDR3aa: CASSYSRNTEAFF

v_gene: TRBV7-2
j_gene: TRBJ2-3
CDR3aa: CASSSRSGISDTQYF

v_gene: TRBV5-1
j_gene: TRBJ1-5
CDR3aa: CASSVDRDQPQHF

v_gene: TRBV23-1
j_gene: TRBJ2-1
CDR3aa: CASSQSGGWFF

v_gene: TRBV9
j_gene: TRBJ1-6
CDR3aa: CASSVNSGTVNSPLHF

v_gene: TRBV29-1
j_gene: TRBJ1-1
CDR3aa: CSVVLWGGTEAFF

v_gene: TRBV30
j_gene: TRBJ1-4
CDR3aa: CAWTPGPENEKLFF

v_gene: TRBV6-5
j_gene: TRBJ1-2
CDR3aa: CASKAGTAYGYTF

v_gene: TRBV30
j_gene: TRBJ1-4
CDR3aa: CAWSKPKSGANEKLFF

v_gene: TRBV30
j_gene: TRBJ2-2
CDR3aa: CAWSAGSGRKTGELFF

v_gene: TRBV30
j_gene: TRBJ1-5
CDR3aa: CAWSVQGVSNQPQHF

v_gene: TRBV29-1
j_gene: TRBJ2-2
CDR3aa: CSVRLAGGPVPGELFF

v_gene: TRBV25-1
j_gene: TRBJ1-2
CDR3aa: CASSELGQGNYGYTF

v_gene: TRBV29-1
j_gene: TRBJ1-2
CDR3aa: CSVGAGYGYTF

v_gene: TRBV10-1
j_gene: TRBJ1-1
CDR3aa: CASRQGLNTEAFF